The rows below give T cell receptor beta chains drawn from one sample of a study of blood T cell repertoires in COVID-19. Libraries were prepared by immunoSEQ multiplex PCR; TCRdb keeps only in-frame clonotypes and omits some of them. This table has 200,000 to 250,000 clones, 84% appearing once. The sample consisted of peripheral blood. These receptors were taken from a woman older than 75 with active or convalescent COVID-19. Each CDR3 is given with its conserved first and last residue. The order of the fields is clone size, V gene, D gene, J gene, CDR3 protein, CDR3 DNA. The D gene is left open where the match is weak. The listing skips clone size in some rows; elsewhere it reads once, few, many or a size class.

size: -
V: TRBV19
D: TRBD1
J: TRBJ1-5
CDR3: CASSMGQGYQPQHF
DNA: TGTGCCAGTAGTATGGGACAGGGTTATCAGCCCCAGCATTTT

size: -
V: TRBV9
D: -
J: TRBJ2-1
CDR3: CASSGTNRGINEQFF
DNA: TGTGCCAGCAGCGGGACTAATCGGGGTATAAATGAGCAGTTCTTC

size: -
V: TRBV13
D: -
J: TRBJ1-2
CDR3: CASRLTEKGGYTF
DNA: TGTGCCAGCAGGTTGACAGAGAAAGGTGGCTACACCTTC

size: once
V: TRBV7-2
D: -
J: TRBJ1-5
CDR3: CASSFGAARAQPQHF
DNA: TGTGCCAGCAGCTTCGGTGCGGCCAGGGCTCAGCCCCAGCATTTT

size: -
V: TRBV2
D: TRBD1
J: TRBJ2-7
CDR3: CASSAGTGSSYEQYF
DNA: TGTGCCAGCAGTGCCGGGACAGGGAGCTCCTACGAGCAGTACTTC

size: -
V: TRBV29-1
D: -
J: TRBJ2-7
CDR3: CSVAGRVGPYEQYF
DNA: TGCAGCGTTGCGGGTAGGGTGGGGCCGTACGAGCAGTACTTC

size: -
V: TRBV19
D: -
J: TRBJ1-1
CDR3: CASSIVRNTEAFF
DNA: TGTGCCAGTAGTATTGTCAGGAACACTGAAGCTTTCTTT

size: -
V: TRBV18
D: TRBD2
J: TRBJ2-3
CDR3: CASSPNLAGITDTQYF
DNA: TGTGCCAGCTCACCGAACCTAGCGGGGATCACAGATACGCAGTATTTT

size: -
V: TRBV5-1
D: -
J: TRBJ1-4
CDR3: CASSLGIGEEKLFF
DNA: TGCGCCAGCAGCTTAGGGATTGGGGAGGAAAAACTGTTTTTT

size: -
V: TRBV28
D: -
J: TRBJ2-5
CDR3: CASSFWGRGGETQYF
DNA: TGTGCCAGCAGTTTTTGGGGGCGAGGAGGAGAGACCCAGTACTTC

size: -
V: TRBV5-1
D: -
J: TRBJ1-2
CDR3: CASSLSGEDGYTF
DNA: TGCGCCAGCAGCTTGTCCGGGGAGGACGGCTACACCTTC

size: -
V: TRBV2
D: TRBD2
J: TRBJ2-2
CDR3: CASSVSGGRNTGELFF
DNA: TGTGCCAGCAGTGTAAGCGGGGGGAGGAACACCGGGGAGCTGTTTTTT

size: -
V: TRBV5-1
D: TRBD1
J: TRBJ2-3
CDR3: CASSRQTGLGTDTQYF
DNA: TGCGCCAGCAGCCGACAGACAGGGTTGGGCACAGATACGCAGTATTTT

size: -
V: TRBV11-3
D: -
J: TRBJ2-1
CDR3: CASSRLSGTYNEQFF
DNA: TGTGCCAGCAGCCGTCTTTCCGGGACCTACAATGAGCAGTTCTTC

size: -
V: TRBV7-9
D: -
J: TRBJ1-4
CDR3: CASSLRAFGTATNEKLFF
DNA: TGTGCCAGCAGCTTAAGGGCCTTTGGGACTGCAACTAATGAAAAACTGTTTTTT

size: -
V: TRBV12-3/TRBV12-4
D: -
J: TRBJ2-3
CDR3: CASSLTPRDTQYF
DNA: TGTGCCAGCAGTTTAACCCCACGGGATACGCAGTATTTT

size: -
V: TRBV3-1/TRBV3-2
D: -
J: TRBJ2-7
CDR3: CASSPTLVAGEQYF
DNA: TGTGCCAGCAGCCCGACACTGGTGGCAGGCGAGCAGTACTTC

size: -
V: TRBV19
D: -
J: TRBJ1-2
CDR3: CASSDRILNYGYTF
DNA: TGTGCCAGTAGTGACAGGATTTTGAATTATGGCTACACCTTC

size: -
V: TRBV6-5
D: -
J: TRBJ2-1
CDR3: CASSPTGRSNEQFF
DNA: TGTGCCAGCAGTCCAACAGGCAGGTCCAATGAGCAGTTCTTC

size: -
V: TRBV3-1/TRBV3-2
D: TRBD2
J: TRBJ2-7
CDR3: CASSPLLPGGRLGEQYF
DNA: TGTGCCAGCAGTCCACTACTCCCGGGGGGACGTCTGGGCGAGCAGTACTTC

size: -
V: TRBV9
D: TRBD1
J: TRBJ1-3
CDR3: CASSTRTGNIGNTIYF
DNA: TGTGCCAGCAGCACCCGGACAGGGAATATTGGAAACACCATATATTTT

size: -
V: TRBV5-1
D: -
J: TRBJ2-2
CDR3: CASSFSGSPNTGELFF
DNA: TGCGCCAGCAGCTTTAGCGGATCCCCGAACACCGGGGAGCTGTTTTTT

size: -
V: TRBV19
D: -
J: TRBJ2-4
CDR3: CASSTTVPIGRAKNIQYF
DNA: TGTGCCAGTAGTACGACAGTACCTATCGGCCGGGCCAAAAACATTCAGTACTTC

size: -
V: TRBV11-2
D: -
J: TRBJ2-1
CDR3: CASSIEANEQFF
DNA: TGTGCCAGCAGTATCGAGGCAAATGAGCAGTTCTTC

size: -
V: TRBV7-9
D: TRBD1
J: TRBJ2-3
CDR3: CASSLGKGASTDTQYF
DNA: TGTGCCAGCAGCTTAGGAAAGGGGGCTAGCACAGATACGCAGTATTTT

size: -
V: TRBV11-3
D: -
J: TRBJ1-6
CDR3: CASSLGGGNSPLHF
DNA: TGTGCCAGCAGCTTAGGAGGGGGAAATTCACCCCTCCACTTT

size: -
V: TRBV5-4
D: TRBD2
J: TRBJ2-7
CDR3: CASSSPLAGRPSYEQYF
DNA: TGTGCCAGCAGCTCCCCCCTAGCCGGGAGGCCCTCCTACGAGCAGTACTTC

size: -
V: TRBV5-1
D: TRBD2
J: TRBJ2-1
CDR3: CASSLSSSGSYNEQFF
DNA: TGCGCCAGCAGCTTGTCGTCTAGCGGGAGTTACAATGAGCAGTTCTTC

size: -
V: TRBV5-4
D: TRBD2
J: TRBJ2-5
CDR3: CASSPTSGQETQYF
DNA: TGTGCCAGCAGCCCGACTAGCGGACAAGAGACCCAGTACTTC

size: few
V: TRBV9
D: TRBD1
J: TRBJ1-2
CDR3: CASSVEGGQGSYGYTF
DNA: TGTGCCAGCAGCGTAGAGGGGGGACAGGGATCCTATGGCTACACCTTC

size: -
V: TRBV5-4
D: -
J: TRBJ2-5
CDR3: CASRKDRYQETQYF
DNA: TGTGCCAGCAGAAAAGACAGGTATCAAGAGACCCAGTACTTC

size: -
V: TRBV7-2
D: TRBD2
J: TRBJ2-7
CDR3: CASSALAGYEQYF
DNA: TGTGCCAGCAGCGCGCTAGCGGGGTACGAGCAGTACTTC

size: -
V: TRBV5-1
D: -
J: TRBJ1-4
CDR3: CASNPGDEGEKLFF
DNA: TGCGCCAGCAATCCGGGGGACGAGGGTGAAAAACTGTTTTTT

size: -
V: TRBV5-1
D: -
J: TRBJ1-1
CDR3: CASRTIMNTEAFF
DNA: TGCGCCAGCAGAACAATCATGAACACTGAAGCTTTCTTT

size: -
V: TRBV19
D: -
J: TRBJ2-4
CDR3: CASSPRPSGAVRGNIQYF
DNA: TGTGCCAGTAGTCCCCGACCTTCAGGGGCGGTGAGGGGAAACATTCAGTACTTC

size: -
V: TRBV29-1
D: -
J: TRBJ1-1
CDR3: CSVDSGAGEAFF
DNA: TGCAGCGTCGATTCAGGGGCTGGTGAAGCTTTCTTT

size: -
V: TRBV15
D: -
J: TRBJ1-3
CDR3: CATSIQGHSGNTIYF
DNA: TGTGCCACCAGCATACAGGGCCACTCTGGAAACACCATATATTTT

size: -
V: TRBV6-6
D: TRBD1
J: TRBJ2-5
CDR3: CASSYSGQGARETQYF
DNA: TGTGCCAGCAGTTACAGTGGACAGGGGGCGCGAGAGACCCAGTACTTC

size: -
V: TRBV18
D: -
J: TRBJ1-3
CDR3: CASSPAEYNSGNTIYF
DNA: TGTGCCAGCTCACCGGCTGAATACAACTCTGGAAACACCATATATTTT

size: -
V: TRBV4-1
D: -
J: TRBJ1-1
CDR3: CASSRNSGDTEAFF
DNA: TGCGCCAGCAGCCGTAACTCAGGGGACACTGAAGCTTTCTTT

size: -
V: TRBV4-1
D: -
J: TRBJ1-5
CDR3: CASSQLGHDSNQPQHF
DNA: TGCGCCAGCAGCCAACTCGGACACGATAGCAATCAGCCCCAGCATTTT

size: -
V: TRBV28
D: -
J: TRBJ1-5
CDR3: CASSPTGRFKPQHF
DNA: TGTGCCAGCAGTCCGACAGGCCGCTTTAAGCCCCAGCATTTT

size: -
V: TRBV30
D: TRBD2
J: TRBJ2-5
CDR3: CAWRRAGGYQETQYF
DNA: TGTGCCTGGAGGCGAGCGGGGGGGTACCAAGAGACCCAGTACTTC